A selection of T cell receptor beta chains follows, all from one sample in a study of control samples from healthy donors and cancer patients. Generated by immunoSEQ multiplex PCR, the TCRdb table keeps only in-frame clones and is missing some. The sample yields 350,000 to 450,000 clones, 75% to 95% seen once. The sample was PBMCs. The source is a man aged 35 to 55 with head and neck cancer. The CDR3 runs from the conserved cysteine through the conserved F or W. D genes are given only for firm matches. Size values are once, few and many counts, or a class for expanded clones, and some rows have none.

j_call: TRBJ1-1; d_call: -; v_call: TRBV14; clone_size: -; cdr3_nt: TGTGCCAGCAGCCAACAAGGGAACACTGAAGCTTTCTTT; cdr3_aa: CASSQQGNTEAFF
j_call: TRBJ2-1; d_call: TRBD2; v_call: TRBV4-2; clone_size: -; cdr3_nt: TGTGCCAGCAGCCCGACCCGGGGGGAGGATTACAATGAGCAGTTCTTC; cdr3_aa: CASSPTRGEDYNEQFF
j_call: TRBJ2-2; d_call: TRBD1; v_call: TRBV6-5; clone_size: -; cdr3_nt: TGTGCCAGCAGTCGGACAGGGTTGAGGACCGGGGAGCTGTTTTTT; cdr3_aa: CASSRTGLRTGELFF
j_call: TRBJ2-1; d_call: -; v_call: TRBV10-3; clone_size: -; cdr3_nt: TGTGCCATCAGTGCCCCGATTGACAATGAGCAGTTCTTC; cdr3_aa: CAISAPIDNEQFF
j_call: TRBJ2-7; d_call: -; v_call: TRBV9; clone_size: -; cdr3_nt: TGTGCCAGCAGCGTAGCTACCTCCGAGCAGTACTTC; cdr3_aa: CASSVATSEQYF
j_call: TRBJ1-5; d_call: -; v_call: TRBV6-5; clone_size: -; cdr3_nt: TGTGCCAGCAGTCACTACAGGGATGACCAGCCCCAGCATTTT; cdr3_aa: CASSHYRDDQPQHF
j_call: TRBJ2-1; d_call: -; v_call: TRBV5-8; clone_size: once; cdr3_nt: TGTGCCAGCAGCCTGGAAGGGGCTACAGGGAACTACAATGAGCAGTTCTTC; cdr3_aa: CASSLEGATGNYNEQFF
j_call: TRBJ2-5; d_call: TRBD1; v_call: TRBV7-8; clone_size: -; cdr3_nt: TGTGCCAGCAGCCCAGGGGGACAGGGATGGGAGCAAGAGACCCAGTACTTC; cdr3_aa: CASSPGGQGWEQETQYF
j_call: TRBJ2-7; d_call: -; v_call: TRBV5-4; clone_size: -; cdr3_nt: TGTGCCAGCAGCTTTGGAGGTTCCTACGAGCAGTACTTC; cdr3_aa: CASSFGGSYEQYF
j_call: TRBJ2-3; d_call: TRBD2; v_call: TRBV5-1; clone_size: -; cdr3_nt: TGCGCCAGCAGCTTGGAAGCGGGGGGTAGCACAGATACGCAGTATTTT; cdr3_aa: CASSLEAGGSTDTQYF
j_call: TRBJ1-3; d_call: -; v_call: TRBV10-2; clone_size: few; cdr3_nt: TGCGCCAGTTGGGGGGCAGGGCTGGCATCTGGAAACACCATATATTTT; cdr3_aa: CASWGAGLASGNTIYF
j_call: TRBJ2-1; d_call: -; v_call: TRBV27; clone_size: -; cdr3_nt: TGTGCCAGCAGTCCCAAGGGGGGCGGGAGTTTCTACAATGAGCAGTTCTTC; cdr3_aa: CASSPKGGGSFYNEQFF
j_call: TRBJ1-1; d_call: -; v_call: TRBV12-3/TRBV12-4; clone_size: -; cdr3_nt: TGTGCCAGCCTTGGGGGGCTTGAAGCTTTCTTT; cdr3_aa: CASLGGLEAFF
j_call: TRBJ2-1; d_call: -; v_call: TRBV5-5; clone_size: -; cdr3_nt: TGTGCCAGCAGCTTGGGGGGTACGTCCTACAATGAGCAGTTCTTC; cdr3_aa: CASSLGGTSYNEQFF
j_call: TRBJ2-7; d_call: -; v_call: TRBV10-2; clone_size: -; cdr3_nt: TGCGCCAGCATCCCGGGAGCGCCGGCGTACGAGCAGTACTTC; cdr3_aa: CASIPGAPAYEQYF
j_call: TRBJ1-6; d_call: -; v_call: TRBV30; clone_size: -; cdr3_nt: TGTGCCTGGAGTGAGGGGGAGGGGGCACCCCTCCACTTT; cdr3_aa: CAWSEGEGAPLHF
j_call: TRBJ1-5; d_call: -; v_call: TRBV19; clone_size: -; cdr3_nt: TGTGCCAGTAGTATTGGGACGGCACGCAATCAGCCCCAGCATTTT; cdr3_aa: CASSIGTARNQPQHF
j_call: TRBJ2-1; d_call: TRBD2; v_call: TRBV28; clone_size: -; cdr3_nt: TGTGCCAGCAGTTTAACGGCGGGGGGGCCCTACAATGAGCAGTTCTTC; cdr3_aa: CASSLTAGGPYNEQFF
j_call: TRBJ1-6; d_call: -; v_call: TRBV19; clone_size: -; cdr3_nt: TGTGCCAGTAGTATCCAGATGGTTAATTCACCCCTCCACTTT; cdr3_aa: CASSIQMVNSPLHF
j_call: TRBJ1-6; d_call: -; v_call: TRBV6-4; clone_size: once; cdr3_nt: TGTGCCAGCAGTTCAGCGGGTTTAGGGAATTCACCCCTCCACTTT; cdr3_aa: CASSSAGLGNSPLHF
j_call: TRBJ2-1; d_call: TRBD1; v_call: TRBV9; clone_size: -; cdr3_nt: TGTGCCAGCAGCTCCGGGATGGGACAGGGCCTTGGGGAGCAGTTCTTC; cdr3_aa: CASSSGMGQGLGEQFF
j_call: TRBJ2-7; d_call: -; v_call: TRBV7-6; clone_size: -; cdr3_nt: TGTGCCAGCAGCTCGGGACTCCGTCCAGACGAGCAGTACTTC; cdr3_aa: CASSSGLRPDEQYF
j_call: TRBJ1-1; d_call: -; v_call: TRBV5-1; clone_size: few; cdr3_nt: TGCGCCAGCAGTCGAGACGGATTGAACACTGAAGCTTTCTTT; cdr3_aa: CASSRDGLNTEAFF
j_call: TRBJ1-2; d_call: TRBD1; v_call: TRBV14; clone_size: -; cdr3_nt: TGTGCCAGCAGCCAAGTAATAGGGGGCGGGGATGGCTACACCTTC; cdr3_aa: CASSQVIGGGDGYTF
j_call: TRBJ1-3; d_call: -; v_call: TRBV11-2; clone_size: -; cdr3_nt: TGTGCCAGCAGCTCCATCCAAGGGGGGGTAGGAAACACCATATATTTT; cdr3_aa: CASSSIQGGVGNTIYF
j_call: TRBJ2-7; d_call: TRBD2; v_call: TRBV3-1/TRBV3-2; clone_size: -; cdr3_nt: TGTGCCAGCAGTCTTAGCGGGGGGGCGGAAGAGCAGTACTTC; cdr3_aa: CASSLSGGAEEQYF
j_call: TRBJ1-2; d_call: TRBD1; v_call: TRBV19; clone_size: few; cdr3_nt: TGTGCCAGTAGTACTGACCGGGACAGGGATGGCTACACCTTC; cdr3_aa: CASSTDRDRDGYTF
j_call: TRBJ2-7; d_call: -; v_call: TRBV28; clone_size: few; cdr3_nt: TGTGCCAGCAGTTTACTAGGACTCACCTACGAGCAGTACTTC; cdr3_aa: CASSLLGLTYEQYF
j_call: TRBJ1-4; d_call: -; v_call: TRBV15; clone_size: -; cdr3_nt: TGTGCCACCAGCAGAGAAGACACGTCGGGTGAAAAACTGTTTTTT; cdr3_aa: CATSREDTSGEKLFF
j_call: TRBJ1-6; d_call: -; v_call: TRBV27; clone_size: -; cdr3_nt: TGTGCCAGCAGCAGGCCGGCCGGTTCACCCCTCCACTTT; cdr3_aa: CASSRPAGSPLHF
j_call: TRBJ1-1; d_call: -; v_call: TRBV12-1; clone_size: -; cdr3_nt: TGTGCCAGCAGCTTTGAAAACACGAGGGTTGGCACTGAAGCTTTCTTT; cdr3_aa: CASSFENTRVGTEAFF
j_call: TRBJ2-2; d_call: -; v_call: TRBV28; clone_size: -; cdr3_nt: TGTGCCAGCAGTTCGAGCCCCGGGGAGCTGTTTTTT; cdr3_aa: CASSSSPGELFF
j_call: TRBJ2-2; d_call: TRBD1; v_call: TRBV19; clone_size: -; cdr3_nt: TGTGCCAGTAAACCGGGACAGGGGTATACCGGGGAGCTGTTTTTT; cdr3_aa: CASKPGQGYTGELFF
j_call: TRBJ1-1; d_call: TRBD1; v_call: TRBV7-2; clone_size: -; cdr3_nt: TGTGCCAGCAGCCAACAGGGGGCTAGCACTGAAGCTTTCTTT; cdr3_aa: CASSQQGASTEAFF
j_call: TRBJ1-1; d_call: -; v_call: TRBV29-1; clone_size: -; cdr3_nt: TGCAGCGTTAATACCGCGCTTTTGAACACTGAAGCTTTCTTT; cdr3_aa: CSVNTALLNTEAFF
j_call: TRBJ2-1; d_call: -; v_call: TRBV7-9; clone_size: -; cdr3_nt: TGTGCCAGCAGCTGGGGGGAAAGGGAGCAGTTCTTC; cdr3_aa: CASSWGEREQFF
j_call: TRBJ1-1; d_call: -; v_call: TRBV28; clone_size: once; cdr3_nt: TGTGCCAGCAGTTTACTCGGGGGGCGGAACACTGAAGCTTTCTTT; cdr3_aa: CASSLLGGRNTEAFF
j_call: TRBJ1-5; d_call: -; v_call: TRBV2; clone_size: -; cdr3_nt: TGTGCCAGCTTACCAGGGACCCTCCCTAATCAGCCCCAGCATTTT; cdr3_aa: CASLPGTLPNQPQHF
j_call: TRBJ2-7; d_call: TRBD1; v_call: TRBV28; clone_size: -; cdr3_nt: TGTGCCAGTTTTCGGACAGGGCATAATTCCGAGCAGTACTTC; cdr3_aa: CASFRTGHNSEQYF
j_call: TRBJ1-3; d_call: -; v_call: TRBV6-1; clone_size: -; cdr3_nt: TGTGCCAGCAGTGAAGCCTCGTGGGGGTCTGGAAACACCATATATTTT; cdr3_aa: CASSEASWGSGNTIYF
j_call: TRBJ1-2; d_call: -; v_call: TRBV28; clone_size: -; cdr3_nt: TGTGCCAGCAGTCGACAGCTTTATGGCTACACCTTC; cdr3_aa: CASSRQLYGYTF
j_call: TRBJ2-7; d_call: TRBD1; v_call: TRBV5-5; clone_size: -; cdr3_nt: TGTGCCAGCAGCCCATCGGACAGGGGGCTATCCTACGAGCAGTACTTC; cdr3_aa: CASSPSDRGLSYEQYF
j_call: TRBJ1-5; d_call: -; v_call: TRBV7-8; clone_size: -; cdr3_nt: TGTGCCAGCAGCTTAGACGACAATCAGCCCCAGCATTTT; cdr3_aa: CASSLDDNQPQHF
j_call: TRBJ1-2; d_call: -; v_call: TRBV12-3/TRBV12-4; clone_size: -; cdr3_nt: TGTGCCAGCAGTTTACAGGGGAATCAGGGCTACACCTTC; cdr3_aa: CASSLQGNQGYTF
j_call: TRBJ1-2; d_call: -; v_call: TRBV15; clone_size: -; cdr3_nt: TGTGCCACCAGCAGAGATCGGGCAGCCCTTAACTATGGCTACACCTTC; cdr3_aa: CATSRDRAALNYGYTF
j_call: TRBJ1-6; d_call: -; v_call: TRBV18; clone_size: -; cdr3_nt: TGTGCCAGCTCACCACAAGGGTTCGGTTCACCCCTCCACTTT; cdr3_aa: CASSPQGFGSPLHF
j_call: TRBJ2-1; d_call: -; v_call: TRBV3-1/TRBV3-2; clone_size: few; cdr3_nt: TGTGCCAGCAGCCAAGTGATGAGTGAGAATGAGCAGTTCTTC; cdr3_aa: CASSQVMSENEQFF
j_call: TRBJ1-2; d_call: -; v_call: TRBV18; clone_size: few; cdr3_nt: TGTGCCAGCTCAAGACCGCCGGGAGTCCTCTATGGCTACACCTTC; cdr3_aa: CASSRPPGVLYGYTF
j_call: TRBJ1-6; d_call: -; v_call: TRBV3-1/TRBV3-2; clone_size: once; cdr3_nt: TGTGCCAGCAGCCAATCCTCCCTCAGGTCCTATAATTCACCCCTCCACTTT; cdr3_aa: CASSQSSLRSYNSPLHF
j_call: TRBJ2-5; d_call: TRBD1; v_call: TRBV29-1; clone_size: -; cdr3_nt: TGCAGCACCTACATACAGGGGGCTAAGGAGACCCAGTACTTC; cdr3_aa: CSTYIQGAKETQYF
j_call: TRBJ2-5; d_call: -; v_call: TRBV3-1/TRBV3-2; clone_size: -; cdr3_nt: TGTGCCAGCAGCCAAGAGGGGACAAGGGAGACCCAGTACTTC; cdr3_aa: CASSQEGTRETQYF
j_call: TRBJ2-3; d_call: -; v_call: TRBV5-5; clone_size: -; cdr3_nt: TGTGCCAGCAGCTTGGAGGGTTGGGGAACAGATACGCAGTATTTT; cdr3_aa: CASSLEGWGTDTQYF
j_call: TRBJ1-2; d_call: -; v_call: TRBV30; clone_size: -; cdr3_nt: TGTGCCTGGAGGGACTCGGGCTATGGCTACACCTTC; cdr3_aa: CAWRDSGYGYTF